The rows below give T cell receptor beta chains drawn from one sample of a study of monozygotic twins with inflammatory bowel disease. TCRdb derives one entry per CDR3 protein from the 5' RACE reads, leaving out DNA. The table for this sample gives some 150,000 distinct CDR3 sequences. Sequencing was performed on blood. These receptors were obtained from a human donor with ulcerative colitis or Crohn's disease, or a healthy co-twin of an affected twin (not recorded which). Both conserved end residues are part of each CDR3.

v_call: TRBV2
j_call: TRBJ2-5
cdr3_aa: CASSEAPGGTQYF

v_call: TRBV4-1
j_call: TRBJ1-4
cdr3_aa: CASSHPRGNMPFKATNEKLFF

v_call: TRBV20-1
j_call: TRBJ2-1
cdr3_aa: CSASFGTSGRAVGNEQFF

v_call: TRBV2
j_call: TRBJ2-7
cdr3_aa: CASSETTDGSYEQYF

v_call: TRBV4-3
j_call: TRBJ1-2
cdr3_aa: CASSQHYKLSGAYGYTF

v_call: TRBV9
j_call: TRBJ1-5
cdr3_aa: CASSVGGTFDQPQHF

v_call: TRBV4-3
j_call: TRBJ2-1
cdr3_aa: CASSQDSGAIGNEQFF

v_call: TRBV5-1
j_call: TRBJ1-2
cdr3_aa: CASSSFPGTGANYGYTF

v_call: TRBV18
j_call: TRBJ1-1
cdr3_aa: CASSPGSQRGEAFF

v_call: TRBV27
j_call: TRBJ1-5
cdr3_aa: CASSLGVGQPQHF

v_call: TRBV7-3
j_call: TRBJ1-1
cdr3_aa: CASSNIGQGNTEAFF

v_call: TRBV5-5
j_call: TRBJ1-2
cdr3_aa: CASSLGSMGGTF

v_call: TRBV5-5
j_call: TRBJ2-5
cdr3_aa: CASSLGLAGNQETQYF

v_call: TRBV27
j_call: TRBJ1-5
cdr3_aa: CASSFGSYQPQHF

v_call: TRBV7-2
j_call: TRBJ2-7
cdr3_aa: CASSLQGYEQYF

v_call: TRBV5-1
j_call: TRBJ2-1
cdr3_aa: CASAQTGTGGWNEQFF

v_call: TRBV6-2/TRBV6-3
j_call: TRBJ2-1
cdr3_aa: CASRSGGAPYNEQFF

v_call: TRBV7-8
j_call: TRBJ1-1
cdr3_aa: CASSLARVDGEAFF